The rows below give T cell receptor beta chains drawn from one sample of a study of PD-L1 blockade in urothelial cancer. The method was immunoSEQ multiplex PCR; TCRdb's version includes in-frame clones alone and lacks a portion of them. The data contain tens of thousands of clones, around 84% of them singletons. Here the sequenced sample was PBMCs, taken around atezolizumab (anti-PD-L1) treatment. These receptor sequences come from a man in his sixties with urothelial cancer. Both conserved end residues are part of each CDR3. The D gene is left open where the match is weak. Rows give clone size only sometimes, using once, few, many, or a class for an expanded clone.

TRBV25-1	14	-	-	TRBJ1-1	CASIYGGLSTEAFF	TGTGCCAGCATCTACGGGGGGCTAAGCACTGAAGCTTTCTTT
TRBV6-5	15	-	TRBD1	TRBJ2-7	CASSYRGLSSYEQYF	TGTGCCAGCAGCTACAGGGGGCTAAGCTCCTACGAGCAGTACTTC
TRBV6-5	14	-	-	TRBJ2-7	CASSRQGGDYEQYF	TGTGCCAGCAGCCGCCAGGGTGGAGACTACGAGCAGTACTTC
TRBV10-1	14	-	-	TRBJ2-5	CASSESLGGETQYF	TGCGCCAGCAGTGAGTCATTGGGGGGAGAGACCCAGTACTTC
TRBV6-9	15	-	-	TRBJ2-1	CASSCRQEGNNEQFF	TGTGCCAGCAGTTGCCGGCAGGAGGGAAACAATGAGCAGTTCTTC
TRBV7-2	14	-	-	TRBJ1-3	CASSLESSGNTIYF	TGTGCCAGCAGCTTAGAGAGCTCTGGAAACACCATATATTTT
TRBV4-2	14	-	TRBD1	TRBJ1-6	CASSQEGQGGTLHF	TGTGCCAGCAGCCAAGAGGGGCAGGGGGGCACCCTCCACTTT
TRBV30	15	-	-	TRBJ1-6	CAWETGEGYNSPLHF	TGTGCCTGGGAAACCGGGGAAGGCTATAATTCACCCCTCCACTTT
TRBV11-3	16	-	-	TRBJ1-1	CASSPRGGTPGTEAFF	TGTGCCAGCAGCCCTCGTGGCGGGACTCCGGGAACTGAAGCTTTCTTT
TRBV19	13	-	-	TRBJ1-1	CASSTNREMEAFF	TGTGCCAGTAGTACGAACAGGGAAATGGAAGCTTTCTTT
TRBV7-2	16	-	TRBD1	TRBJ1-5	CASSRPGTGMNQPQHF	TGTGCCAGCAGCCGCCCCGGGACAGGGATGAATCAGCCCCAGCATTTT
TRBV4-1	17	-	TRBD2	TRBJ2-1	CASSQELAGGPYNEQFF	TGCGCCAGCAGCCAAGAACTAGCGGGGGGGCCGTACAATGAGCAGTTCTTC
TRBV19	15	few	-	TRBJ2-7	CASSTRQSYAYEQYF	TGTGCCAGTAGTACCAGACAGAGCTATGCCTACGAGCAGTACTTC
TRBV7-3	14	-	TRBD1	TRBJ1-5	CASSGTGGTGPQHF	TGTGCCAGCAGCGGGACAGGGGGCACGGGGCCCCAGCATTTT
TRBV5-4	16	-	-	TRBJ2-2	CASSRVTSDNTGELFF	TGTGCCAGCAGTCGTGTCACCAGCGATAACACCGGGGAGCTGTTTTTT
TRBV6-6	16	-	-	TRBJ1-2	CASSLPRSGTNYGYTF	TGTGCCAGCAGTCTACCCCGCTCGGGGACTAACTATGGCTACACCTTC
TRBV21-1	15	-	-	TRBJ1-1	CASSKVKGGNTEAFF	TGTGCCAGCAGCAAAGTAAAGGGAGGGAACACTGAAGCTTTCTTT
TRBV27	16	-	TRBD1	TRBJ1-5	CASSFAGTGVNQPQHF	TGTGCCAGCAGTTTTGCCGGGACAGGGGTTAATCAGCCCCAGCATTTT
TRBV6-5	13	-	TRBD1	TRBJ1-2	CASSPDRVTGYTF	TGTGCCAGCAGTCCCGACAGGGTTACTGGCTACACCTTC
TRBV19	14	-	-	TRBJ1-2	CASSMTGANYGYTF	TGTGCCAGTAGTATGACAGGAGCTAACTATGGCTACACCTTC
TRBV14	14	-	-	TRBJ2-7	CASSQGLQGHEQYF	TGTGCCAGCAGCCAAGGGTTGCAGGGTCACGAGCAGTACTTC
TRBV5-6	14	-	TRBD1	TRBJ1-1	CASSFTTGRTEAFF	TGTGCCAGCAGCTTCACGACAGGGAGAACTGAAGCTTTCTTT
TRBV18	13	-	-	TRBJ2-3	CASSPSEADTQYF	TGTGCCAGCTCACCATCCGAGGCAGATACGCAGTATTTT
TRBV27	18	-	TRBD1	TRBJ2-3	CASSLYRPGGPLTDTQYF	TGTGCCAGCAGTTTATATAGGCCAGGGGGTCCCCTCACAGATACGCAGTATTTT
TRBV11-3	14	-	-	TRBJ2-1	CASSLEERVGEQFF	TGTGCCAGCAGCTTAGAAGAGCGAGTAGGTGAGCAGTTCTTC
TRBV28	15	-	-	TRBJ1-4	CASSFHDRLGEKLFF	TGTGCCAGCAGTTTCCATGACAGGTTAGGTGAAAAACTGTTTTTT
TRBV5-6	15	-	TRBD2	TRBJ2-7	CASSRSGTSGGGQYF	TGTGCCAGCAGCAGGTCCGGGACTAGCGGGGGGGGGCAGTACTTC
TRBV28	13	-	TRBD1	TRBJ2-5	CASTQQGLETQYF	TGTGCCAGCACCCAACAGGGGTTGGAGACCCAGTACTTC
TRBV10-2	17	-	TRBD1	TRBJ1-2	CASSETGTGGRFYGYTF	TGCGCCAGCAGTGAGACCGGGACAGGGGGCAGGTTCTATGGCTACACCTTC
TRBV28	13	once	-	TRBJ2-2	CASLFANTGELFF	TGTGCCAGCCTGTTCGCGAACACCGGGGAGCTGTTTTTT
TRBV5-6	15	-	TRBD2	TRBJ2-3	CASSSGLAGGDTQYF	TGTGCCAGCAGCTCGGGACTAGCAGGTGGAGATACGCAGTATTTT
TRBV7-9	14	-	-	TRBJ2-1	CASSLAGASPEQFF	TGTGCCAGCAGCTTAGCTGGGGCTAGTCCTGAGCAGTTCTTC
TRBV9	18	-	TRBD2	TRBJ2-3	CASSDTPGLADERDTQYF	TGTGCCAGCAGCGACACGCCGGGACTAGCGGACGAAAGGGATACGCAGTATTTT
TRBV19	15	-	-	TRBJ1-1	CASRKMSGGDTEAFF	TGTGCCAGTAGAAAAATGTCGGGGGGGGACACTGAAGCTTTCTTT
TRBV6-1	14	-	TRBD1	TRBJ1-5	CASRQGASNQPQHF	TGTGCCAGCAGACAGGGGGCAAGCAATCAGCCCCAGCATTTT
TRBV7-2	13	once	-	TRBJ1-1	CASSLRSNTEAFF	TGTGCCAGCAGCTTACGGAGCAACACTGAAGCTTTCTTT
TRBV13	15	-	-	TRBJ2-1	CASSLVRASYNEQFF	TGTGCCAGCAGCTTAGTCAGGGCATCCTACAATGAGCAGTTCTTC
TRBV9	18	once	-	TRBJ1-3	CASSVFQGAGYSGNTIYF	TGTGCCAGCAGCGTATTTCAAGGGGCCGGTTACTCTGGAAACACCATATATTTT
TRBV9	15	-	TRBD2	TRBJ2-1	CASRAGGSSYNEQFF	TGTGCCAGCAGGGCCGGGGGGAGCTCCTACAATGAGCAGTTCTTC
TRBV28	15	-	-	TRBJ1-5	CASSFSNTGNQPQHF	TGTGCCAGCAGTTTCTCGAACACCGGCAATCAGCCCCAGCATTTT
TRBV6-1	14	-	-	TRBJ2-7	CASSDAGASYEQYF	TGTGCCAGCAGTGACGCGGGTGCCAGTTACGAGCAGTACTTC
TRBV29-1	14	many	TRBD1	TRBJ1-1	CSVGGQGKDTEAFF	TGCAGCGTTGGCGGACAGGGCAAGGACACTGAAGCTTTCTTT
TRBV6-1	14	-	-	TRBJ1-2	CASSEGRFGYGYTF	TGTGCCAGCAGTGAGGGCAGGTTTGGCTATGGCTACACCTTC
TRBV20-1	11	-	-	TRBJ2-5	CSATGIETQYF	TGCAGTGCTACAGGGATAGAGACCCAGTACTTC
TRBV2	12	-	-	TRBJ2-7	CASSSQGYEQYF	TGTGCCAGCAGTTCACAGGGCTACGAGCAGTACTTC
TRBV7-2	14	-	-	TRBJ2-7	CASSRTQGGYEQYF	TGTGCCAGCAGCCGAACCCAGGGTGGGTACGAGCAGTACTTC
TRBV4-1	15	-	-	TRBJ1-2	CASSQEPGQNYGYTF	TGCGCCAGCAGCCAAGAACCGGGACAAAACTATGGCTACACCTTC
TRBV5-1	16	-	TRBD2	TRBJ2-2	CASSSLGGAGTGELFF	TGCGCCAGCAGCTCACTCGGGGGGGCCGGCACCGGGGAGCTGTTTTTT
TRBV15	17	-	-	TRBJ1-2	CATSSPFVDRDVYGYTF	TGTGCCACCAGCAGCCCTTTTGTTGACCGGGATGTCTATGGCTACACCTTC
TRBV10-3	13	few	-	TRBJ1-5	CAIRARGGQPQHF	TGTGCCATCAGAGCTAGGGGAGGGCAGCCCCAGCATTTT
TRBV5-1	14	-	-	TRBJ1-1	CASSLAAGETEAFF	TGCGCCAGCAGCTTGGCCGCGGGGGAGACTGAAGCTTTCTTT
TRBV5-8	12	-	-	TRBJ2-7	CASSRTTYEQYF	TGTGCCAGCAGCAGAACAACCTACGAGCAGTACTTC
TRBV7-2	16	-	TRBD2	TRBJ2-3	CASSAFRAGGTDTQYF	TGTGCCAGCAGCGCCTTCCGGGCGGGAGGGACAGATACGCAGTATTTT
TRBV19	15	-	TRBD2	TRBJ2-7	CASSIGGLAAYEQYF	TGTGCCAGTAGTATAGGAGGACTAGCGGCCTACGAGCAGTACTTC
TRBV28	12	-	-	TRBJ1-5	CASMSSNQPQHF	TGTGCCAGCATGAGTAGCAATCAGCCCCAGCATTTT
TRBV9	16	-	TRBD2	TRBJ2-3	CASSVGGAGDSDTQYF	TGTGCCAGCAGCGTAGGGGGAGCGGGAGACTCAGATACGCAGTATTTT
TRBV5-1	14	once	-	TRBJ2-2	CASSSDSNTGELFF	TGCGCCAGCAGCTCCGACTCTAACACCGGGGAGCTGTTTTTT